The present T cell receptor (beta chain) was sequenced within a study of blood T cell repertoires in COVID-19. Study background: Recovery meant two consecutive negative NP/OP PCR tests, professional clearance, or resolved symptoms. The cDNA or gDNA used as material had been derived from T cells, B-cell-depleted T cells, or PBMCs.

The germline V and J ends were trimmed by 2 bases and 0 bases, with 14 bases remaining between them. The CDR3 has 17 residues. Germline loops: CDR1 PRHDT, CDR2 FYEKMQ (reference sequence). In the study's own analysis: For nucleated cells, counts were estimated from reference gene primer amplification. Libraries were prepared by immunoSEQ multiplex PCR; TCRdb keeps only in-frame clonotypes and omits some of them. V, J and clone size are taken as reported in that table, and D and trimming were inferred from the DNA itself. Here the sample spans 350,000 to 400,000 clones, more than 70% being singletons.

V and J are TRBV13 and TRBJ1-3; no clear D. Sequences were obtained from PBMCs or T cells enriched from blood (not recorded which). This receptor was identified in a man between 35 and 55 years old in a cohort exposed to, infected with or recovered from COVID-19 (not recorded which). The CDR3 DNA is TGTGCCAGCAGCTTACCCAATCACAGAGCCTCTGGAAACACCATATATTTT. Protein: CASSLPNHRASGNTIYF.